Below, 3 T cell receptor beta chains from the same sample are listed, as sequenced in a study of T-cell memory formation after mild COVID-19. TCRdb called the 5' RACE reads again in MiXCR, with one record for every CDR3 protein. This sample has over 450,000 distinct CDR3 sequences, with roughly 22% found just once. The specimen was PBMCs or a T cell subset sorted from them (not recorded which). These TCRs come from an adult woman who had mild COVID-19 (a few samples of this study predate the infection). Cell type and time point are not known.

In its sample, this clonotype was seen many times. The V and J genes are TRBV20-1 and TRBJ2-1, with a tentative D call TRBD2 (6 bases). Trimming took 5 bases from V and 2 from J, leaving 13 bases between them. The germline CDR1 and CDR2 sequences are DFQATT and SNEGSKA (reference sequence). The CDR3 contains 14 residues. The CDR3 bases are TGCAGTGCTCGATCTAGCGCAACCTACAATGAGCAGTTCTTC. Translation gives CSARSSATYNEQFF.

This clonotype was recorded at least ten times. The V and J genes are TRBV6-1 and TRBJ2-5; 8 bases agree with TRBD2. The CDR3 has 18 residues. J gave up 0 bases and V 0 bases, and 9 bases lay outside the gene matches. Germline values: CDR1 MNHNS, CDR2 SASEGT. CDR3: CASSEARWAGGNQETQYF. CDR3 coding DNA: TGTGCCAGCAGTGAAGCGCGTTGGGCGGGAGGAAACCAAGAGACCCAGTACTTC.

This clonotype came up a few times. The chain joins TRBV10-3 to TRBJ2-3; 9 positions match TRBD1. V dropped 2 bases and J dropped 5; count of bases not matched to a gene: 5. CDR1 and CDR2 from the germline V gene are ENHRY and SYGVKD. This CDR3 is 15 amino acids long. As DNA, the CDR3 is TGTGCCATCAGTGAGAACCCGGGACAGGGAGATACGCAGTATTTT. This gives the protein CAISENPGQGDTQYF.